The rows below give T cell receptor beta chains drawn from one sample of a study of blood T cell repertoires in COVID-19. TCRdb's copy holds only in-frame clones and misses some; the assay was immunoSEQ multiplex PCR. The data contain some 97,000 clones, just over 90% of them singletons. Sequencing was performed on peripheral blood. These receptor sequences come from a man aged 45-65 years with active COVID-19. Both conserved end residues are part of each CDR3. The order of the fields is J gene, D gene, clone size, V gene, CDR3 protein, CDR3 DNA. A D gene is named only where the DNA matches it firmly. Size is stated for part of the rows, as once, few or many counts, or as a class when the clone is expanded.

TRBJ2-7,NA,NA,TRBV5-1,CASSLDLTGPYEQYF,TGCGCCAGCAGCTTGGACCTCACAGGGCCCTACGAGCAGTACTTC
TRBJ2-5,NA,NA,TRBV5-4,CASSLPGRETQYF,TGTGCCAGCAGCTTACCTGGGCGAGAGACCCAGTACTTC
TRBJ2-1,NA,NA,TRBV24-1,CATSDNLGAPSYNEQFF,TGTGCCACCAGTGACAACCTAGGGGCCCCATCCTACAATGAGCAGTTCTTC
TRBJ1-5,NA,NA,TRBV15,CATSRVGANQPQHF,TGTGCCACCAGCAGAGTGGGGGCCAATCAGCCCCAGCATTTT
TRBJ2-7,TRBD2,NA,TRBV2,CASRVTSNSYEQYF,TGTGCCAGCAGAGTGACTAGCAATTCGTACGAGCAGTACTTC
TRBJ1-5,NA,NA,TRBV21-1,CASSKSWQGARPGQPQHF,TGTGCCAGCAGCAAATCGTGGCAGGGGGCGAGACCCGGTCAGCCCCAGCATTTT
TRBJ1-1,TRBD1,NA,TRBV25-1,CASSAGQGAEAFF,TGTGCCAGCAGTGCGGGACAGGGTGCTGAAGCTTTCTTT
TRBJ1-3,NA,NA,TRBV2,CASSGGISGNTIYF,TGTGCCAGCAGTGGAGGGATCTCTGGAAACACCATATATTTT
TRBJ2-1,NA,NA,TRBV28,CASSPGGLNEQFF,TGTGCCAGCAGTCCTGGGGGCCTCAATGAGCAGTTCTTC
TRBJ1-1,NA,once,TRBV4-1,CASSQDVTVMNTEAFF,TGCGCCAGCAGCCAAGATGTTACAGTAATGAACACTGAAGCTTTCTTT
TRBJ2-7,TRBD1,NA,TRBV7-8,CASSLAIGQGKQYF,TGTGCCAGCAGCTTAGCGATCGGACAGGGAAAGCAGTACTTC
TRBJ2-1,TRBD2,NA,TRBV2,CASSEMGLAGRNEQFF,TGTGCCAGCAGTGAAATGGGACTAGCGGGAAGAAATGAGCAGTTCTTC
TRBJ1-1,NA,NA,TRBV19,CASSERGNTEAFF,TGTGCCAGTAGCGAGCGGGGGAACACTGAAGCTTTCTTT
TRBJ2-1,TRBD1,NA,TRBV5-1,CASLKSDRGNEQFF,TGCGCCAGCTTAAAATCTGACAGGGGCAATGAGCAGTTCTTC
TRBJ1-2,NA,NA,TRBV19,CASRRGGQPANYGYTF,TGTGCCAGTAGGAGGGGGGGCCAGCCAGCTAACTATGGCTACACCTTC
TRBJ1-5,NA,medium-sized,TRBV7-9,CASSFGLGPLGPQHF,TGTGCCAGCAGCTTCGGACTGGGCCCCCTGGGGCCCCAGCATTTT
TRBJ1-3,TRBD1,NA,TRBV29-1,CSVRPGQGPGNTIYF,TGCAGCGTCAGACCGGGACAGGGACCTGGAAACACCATATATTTT
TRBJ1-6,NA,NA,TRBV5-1,CASSSETGSMNSPLHF,TGCGCCAGCAGCTCTGAGACAGGTTCGATGAATTCACCCCTCCACTTT
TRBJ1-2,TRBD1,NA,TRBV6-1,CASSERQGLYGYTF,TGTGCCAGCAGTGAGAGACAGGGCCTGTATGGCTACACCTTC
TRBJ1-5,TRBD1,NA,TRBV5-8,CASSLVGQGRQPQHF,TGTGCCAGCAGCTTGGTAGGACAGGGTCGACAGCCCCAGCATTTT
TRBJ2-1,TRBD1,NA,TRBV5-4,CASSIGTGGSRINEQFF,TGTGCCAGCAGCATCGGGACAGGGGGCTCGAGGATCAATGAGCAGTTCTTC
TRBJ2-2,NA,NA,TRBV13,CASSGLQAGNTGELFF,TGTGCCAGCAGTGGTCTCCAGGCAGGAAACACCGGGGAGCTGTTTTTT
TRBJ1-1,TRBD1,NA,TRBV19,CASSFLLFLDRVSEAFF,TGTGCCAGTAGTTTCCTCCTCTTCCTTGACAGGGTATCTGAAGCTTTCTTT
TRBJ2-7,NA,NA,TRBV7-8,CASSLVASFFYEQYF,TGTGCCAGCAGCTTAGTTGCCAGTTTTTTCTACGAGCAGTACTTC
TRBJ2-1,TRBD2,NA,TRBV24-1,CATSSGTSGGPYYNEQFF,TGTGCCACCAGCTCCGGGACTAGCGGGGGGCCCTACTACAATGAGCAGTTCTTC
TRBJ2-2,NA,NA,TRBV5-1,CASSLWQANTGELFF,TGCGCCAGCAGCTTGTGGCAGGCGAACACCGGGGAGCTGTTTTTT
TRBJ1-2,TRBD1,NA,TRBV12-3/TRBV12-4,CASRLTGDYGYTF,TGTGCCAGCAGACTAACAGGGGACTATGGCTACACCTTC
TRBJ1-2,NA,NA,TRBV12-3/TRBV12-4,CASSLGGRNGYTF,TGTGCCAGCAGTTTAGGAGGGAGGAATGGCTACACCTTC
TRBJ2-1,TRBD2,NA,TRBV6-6,CASSQRRGLAQFF,TGTGCCAGCAGCCAGAGGCGGGGACTAGCGCAGTTCTTC
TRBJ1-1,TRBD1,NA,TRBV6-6,CASRLTGSLSEAFF,TGTGCCAGCAGGCTGACAGGGTCCCTTTCTGAAGCTTTCTTT
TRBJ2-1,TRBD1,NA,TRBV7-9,CASSSTGSSYNEQFF,TGTGCCAGCAGCTCGACAGGGAGCTCCTACAATGAGCAGTTCTTC
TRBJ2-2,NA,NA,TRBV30,CAWSDPGTSNTGELFF,TGTGCCTGGAGTGACCCCGGGACTTCTAACACCGGGGAGCTGTTTTTT
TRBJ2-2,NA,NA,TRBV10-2,CAIRWGDRAGELFF,TGCGCCATCCGATGGGGCGATCGGGCCGGGGAGCTGTTTTTT
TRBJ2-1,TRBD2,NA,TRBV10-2,CATFGGLAGDGEQFF,TGCGCCACCTTTGGGGGACTAGCGGGAGATGGGGAGCAGTTCTTC
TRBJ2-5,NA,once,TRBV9,CASNTKDFPGETQYF,TGTGCCAGCAATACAAAAGATTTTCCAGGGGAGACCCAGTACTTC
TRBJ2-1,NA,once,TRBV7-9,CASSLGVSYNEQFF,TGTGCCAGCAGCTTAGGTGTGTCTTACAATGAGCAGTTCTTC
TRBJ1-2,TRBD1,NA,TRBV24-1,CATSDSPRGTEANYGYTF,TGTGCCACCAGTGATTCCCCGCGCGGGACAGAGGCGAACTATGGCTACACCTTC
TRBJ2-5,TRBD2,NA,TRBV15,CATSRVVAGETQYF,TGTGCCACCAGCAGAGTGGTAGCGGGGGAGACCCAGTACTTC
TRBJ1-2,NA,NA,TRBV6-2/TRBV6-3,CASSTTVSNYGYTF,TGTGCCAGCAGTACCACCGTGAGTAACTATGGCTACACCTTC
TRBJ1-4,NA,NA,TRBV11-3,CASSLGGTTNEKLFF,TGTGCCAGCAGCTTAGGCGGAACAACTAATGAAAAACTGTTTTTT
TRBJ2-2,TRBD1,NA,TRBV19,CASSRGQPGTGELFF,TGTGCCAGTAGTAGGGGACAGCCGGGAACCGGGGAGCTGTTTTTT
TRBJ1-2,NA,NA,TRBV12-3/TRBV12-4,CASSLSRAGYTF,TGTGCCAGCAGTTTGAGCAGGGCTGGCTACACCTTC
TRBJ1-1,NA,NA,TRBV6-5,CASSYQRGTKGEAFF,TGTGCCAGCAGTTACCAGAGAGGGACAAAGGGCGAAGCTTTCTTT
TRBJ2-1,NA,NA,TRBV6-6,CASSFRRDEQFF,TGTGCCAGCAGTTTTCGGAGGGATGAGCAGTTCTTC
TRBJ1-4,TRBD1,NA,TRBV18,CASSGQGGEKLFF,TGTGCCAGCTCTGGACAGGGGGGTGAAAAACTGTTTTTT
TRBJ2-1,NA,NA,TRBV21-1,CASRPIDRIYHNEQFF,TGTGCCAGCAGACCCATAGACAGGATCTATCACAATGAGCAGTTCTTC
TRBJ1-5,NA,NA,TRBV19,CASSIGQYQPQHF,TGTGCCAGTAGTATAGGGCAATATCAGCCCCAGCATTTT
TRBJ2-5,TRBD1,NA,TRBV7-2,CASSIRGQGSLQETQYF,TGTGCCAGCAGCATTAGGGGACAGGGGTCCCTCCAAGAGACCCAGTACTTC
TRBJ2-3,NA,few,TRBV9,CASSVVAGSTDTQYF,TGTGCCAGCAGCGTAGTTGCGGGGAGCACAGATACGCAGTATTTT